The present entry profiles one T cell receptor beta chain with its context. This clone has only one observation. No cognate antigen has been identified for it. No base qualities exist here, and no much larger clone lies one base off it. These data originate in a study of cytomegalovirus exposure and HLA in healthy donors (TCRdb year 2017). A note on the overall study: In an earlier analysis of 450 to 750 of the donors, around 300 Gb of sequence data and some 100 million unique TCR beta sequences from 150 million to 200 million T cells were reported. An early release that covered approximately 600 HLA-typed donors contained approximately 300 gigabases of sequencing data and 65 million to 100 million unique TCR sequences. The genetic ancestry cluster associated with self-reported Caucasian donors included over 80% of the 300 to 450 genotyped donors. The study was designed to test whether signatures of past pathogen exposure could be identified by cataloging public T cell receptors. Using immunosequencing, the study profiled T cell repertoires from 500 to 800 subjects and related those repertoires to cytomegalovirus serostatus. A separate validation cohort of roughly 130 different subjects was used in addition to the roughly 640-subject first cohort. To predict cytomegalovirus infection status, the study brought together high-throughput TCR immunosequencing, statistical association of individual TCRs with disease status, and machine learning. A later analysis re-analyzed previously published TCR beta repertoires from 500 to 700 donors and added high-resolution HLA genotyping to study TCR occurrence patterns. Rather than using new phenotypic data, the later analysis identified candidate immune exposures from TCR beta sequences and from how often those sequences occurred across donors. In an earlier analysis of a few hundred of the donors, high-throughput TCR beta sequencing was used to judge whether each TCR beta V gene segment behaved as functional or pseudogenic. Donor age, sex, ethnicity and CMV serostatus were compiled together with the repertoire data. In a later genetic analysis, genome-wide SNP genotypes for about three fifths of the 666 donors were used, and that subset was treated as a discovery cohort. All discovery cohort repertoires had been generated using a single sequencing platform. Class I and class II HLA loci were covered by the typing at four-digit resolution. Typing coverage varied by locus: roughly 629-640 donors for A, B, C, DRB1 and DQB1; some 520 for DQA1; 606 for DPA1; 450 to 480 for DPB1. Several DR-DQ haplotypes were treated as single units for association and clustering because of strong linkage in the cohort. Among some 400 genotyped donors of the cohort, an average of approximately 240,000 unique TCR beta nucleotide sequences was sequenced per donor, of which about 19% were non-productive.

Study-wide conclusions, independent of this receptor: In a later analysis, TCR association rates were found to vary across HLA loci, with the most associated TCRs seen for DRB1 alleles and the fewest for HLA-C alleles. A further reported finding was that TCR beta sequences accurately predicted the HLA-A and HLA-B alleles for most subjects in the first cohort. The cohort was sequenced for TCR beta chains only, and without alpha or paired-chain data the features that could be detected were limited. Roughly uniform sequencing depth across donors was assumed in presence/absence analyses, although this assumption may not hold. A later genetic analysis associated a missense DCLRE1C variant with V-gene and J-gene trimming of TCR beta chains, and an independent cohort replicated the association. A later analysis found that most CMV-associated TCR beta chains appeared HLA-restricted, with HLA associations seemingly driven largely by CMV exposure. When HLA alleles, especially DR and DQ, strongly co-occurred, attributing TCR associations to individual alleles was difficult. Most TCR sequences were observed very rarely across donors, whereas some public TCRs were present in many individuals. The authors suggested that the approach could potentially be extended to other disease states and immunological phenotypes. In a later analysis, HLA-associated TCR beta chains were found to be more clonally expanded and to have lower generation probabilities than equally common non-associated chains. HLA typing was unavailable for some donors at each locus, so association tests used only the typed subset. An earlier analysis of around 540 of the donors showed that most TCR beta V segments appeared in productive rearrangements either about 87% or about 30% of the time, which broadly matched IMGT annotations. The study listed 164 TCR beta chains as associated with cytomegalovirus. A later analysis reported that several top co-occurrence clusters appeared linked to parvovirus B19, influenza, CMV and Epstein-Barr virus. A cluster of highly shared sequence variants was judged likely to represent a technical artifact of the sequencing pipeline. The classifier was reported to diagnose cytomegalovirus status with high specificity and sensitivity in both the original cohort and the validation cohort. The earlier analysis of 587 of the donors excluded 15 to 20 rarely observed V segments, including chromosome 9 orphons, because counts were too low. According to a later genetic analysis, donors in an Asian-associated ancestry cluster had fewer N-insertions in productive TCRs than the approximately 650-donor mean. Linkage disequilibrium might explain the correlated functional status among segregating V segments, but an unknown experimental factor could not be ruled out. In vitro tests confirmed that three of the cytomegalovirus-associated TCR beta chains recognize cytomegalovirus antigens. Some IMGT-functional V segments, including TRBV6-2 and TRBV6-3, could not be told apart with the 87-base-pair reads, so those segments were excluded. In a later analysis, 16,951 TCR beta sequences were associated with specific HLA alleles at a false discovery rate of 0.05. Immune exposure information for the cohort was limited to CMV serostatus.

Receptors were amplified or captured by the immunoSEQ multiplex PCR assay. For the multiplex PCR, a mixture combining 60 forward primers for TCR Vbeta segments and 13 reverse primers for TCR Jbeta segments was used. Amplification of the CDR3 region of rearranged TCR beta genes was performed with a multiplex PCR assay on genomic DNA. Amplified TCR beta libraries were sequenced as 87-base-pair reads on the Illumina HiSeq System. For the original study's pipeline: In a later analysis, around 80 million unique TCR beta chains were counted across the 500 to 850 repertoires, and approximately 9.9 million of these chains were shared by at least two donors. A nearest-neighbor algorithm error-corrected the raw reads and collapsed the reads into unique sequences, merging closely related sequences to remove PCR and sequencing errors. To assign V, D and J gene segments, CDR3 sequences were aligned to IMGT reference sequences. For a sequence to be retained, a match of at least six nucleotides to both a V gene segment and a J gene segment was required. Rearrangements were classified as productive when the CDR3 lacked stop codons and remained in frame with V and J, and all other rearrangements were classified as non-productive. Following IMGT convention, CDR3 was defined as the stretch from the second conserved V-encoded cysteine to the conserved J-encoded phenylalanine. In an earlier analysis of around 640 of the donors, sequences lacking an unambiguous match to a single V gene segment were excluded. In an earlier analysis of some 590 of the donors, a V segment was called functional when productive rearrangements were above 56.7%, and segregating when the standard deviation between donors exceeded 5%. A statistical classification framework was developed to diagnose cytomegalovirus status using the catalog of TCR beta chain sequences. V and J gene assignment, in a later analysis, came from comparing TCR nucleotide sequences with IMGT/GENE-DB human TR gene sequences. A later analysis assigned CDR3 sequences and most-parsimonious VDJ recombination scenarios with the TCRdist pipeline. In a later analysis, each TCR beta chain was defined by its CDR3 amino acid sequence together with its V-gene family, and reads lacking a unique V-gene family were excluded. A later analysis removed 450 to 600 highly shared, low-generation-probability nucleotide sequences to deal with suspected cross-contamination and a sequencing artifact. For each public chain, a later analysis derived a clonal expansion index from normalized ranks of inferred template counts within each repertoire. Generation probabilities in a later analysis came from a VDJ recombination model fitted to out-of-frame rearrangements, and those results were checked against IGoR. A later analysis scored TCR-TCR, TCR-HLA and TCR-CMV co-occurrence with hypergeometric tests, applying a repertoire-size bias correction to TCR pairs. In a later analysis, false discovery rates were estimated by permuting HLA or CMV assignments 20 times. In a later analysis, co-occurring TCRs were grouped using DBSCAN, and TCRdist sequence similarity was added for clustering within HLA-allele-positive subsets. Repertoires with fewer than 30,000 or more than 120,000 public chains were left out of co-occurrence clustering, as were about 5 repertoires with anomalous nucleotide sharing. TCRdb obtained this table from immuneACCESS and retained in-frame rearrangements with V and J assigned. These tables miss some clones; where compared with another copy, unresolved V genes account for less than half of the shortfall, and the remainder is unexplained. The DNA was the basis for D and trimming; V, J and clone size are from that table. This sample gives approximately 140,000 clones in total; over 70% of them show up just once. Around 2.5% of the sample goes to the ten largest clones.

The cohort comprised 666 healthy bone marrow donors. All cohort members were sampled while nominally healthy, although unrecorded immune exposures were likely present. The donor tested CMV seropositive, placing the donor among the approximately 290 seropositive members of the cohort. A peripheral blood sample was provided by each donor, and peripheral blood mononuclear cells were used for TCR beta sequencing. The Qiagen DNeasy Blood Extraction Kit was used to extract genomic DNA from the blood cell samples. Cut back by 4 bases and 4 bases, the V and J ends lie 14 bases apart. Including cysteine and phenylalanine, the CDR3 has 14 amino acids. Only the CDR3 region is kept as DNA, spanning 42 bases read in frame from base 1. The germline V gene yields SGHRS for CDR1 and YFSETQ for CDR2.

Material for sequencing was PBMCs. The clonotype was recovered from a woman aged 55-75 years in good health and CMV-seropositive. The sequence joins TRBV5-1 to TRBJ1-2, with the D gene not confidently named. The DNA sequence reads TGCGCCAGCAGCCCGGAAGTGGGAGGCTATGGCTACACCTTC. Its protein product is CASSPEVGGYGYTF.